The clone carrying this T cell receptor beta chain was observed a handful of times. The antigen remains undetermined. The source of the sample is a study of beta chain features in type 1 diabetes. The study's findings and limits: Small HLA sub-analyses could not settle whether HLA shapes TCRB rearrangement. Reduced insertions and increased deletions marked VDJ junctions in type 1 diabetes patients.

Expressed TCRB transcripts got sequenced, as all isolated RNA was reverse transcribed. Sequencing used immunoSEQ multiplex PCR; TCRdb keeps in-frame clones, though not all of them. Here the sample spans under 250,000 clones, roughly 13% being singletons. Per the germline V gene, CDR1 is LNHNV and CDR2 is YYDKDF (reference sequence). The length of the CDR3 is 14 residues. Trimming removed 6 bases from V and 7 bases from J, with 18 bases in between. The receptor's source is a woman in her 40s in good health. V usage is TRBV15 and J usage is TRBJ1-2, with D perhaps TRBD1 (5 bases). Sequencing was carried out using naive CD4+ T cells from blood. Here the CDR3 DNA reads TGTGCCACCAGGGTTGTGGGGGGAGCCCCTGGCTACACCTTC. Amino acid sequence: CATRVVGGAPGYTF.